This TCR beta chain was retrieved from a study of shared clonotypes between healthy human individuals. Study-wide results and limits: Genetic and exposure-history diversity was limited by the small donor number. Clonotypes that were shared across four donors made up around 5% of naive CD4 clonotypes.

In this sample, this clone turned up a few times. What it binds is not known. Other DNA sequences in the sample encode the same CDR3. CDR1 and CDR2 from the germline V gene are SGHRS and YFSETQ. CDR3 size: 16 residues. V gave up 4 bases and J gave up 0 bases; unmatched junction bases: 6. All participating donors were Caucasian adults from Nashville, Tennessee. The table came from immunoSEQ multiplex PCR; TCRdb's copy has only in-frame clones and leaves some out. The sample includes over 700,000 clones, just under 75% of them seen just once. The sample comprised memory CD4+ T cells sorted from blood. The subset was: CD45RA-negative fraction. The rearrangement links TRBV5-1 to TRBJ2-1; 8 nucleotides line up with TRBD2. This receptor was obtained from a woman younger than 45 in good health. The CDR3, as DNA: TGCGCCAGCAGCCCCTTAGCGGGGAGCTCCTACAATGAGCAGTTCTTC. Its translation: CASSPLAGSSYNEQFF.